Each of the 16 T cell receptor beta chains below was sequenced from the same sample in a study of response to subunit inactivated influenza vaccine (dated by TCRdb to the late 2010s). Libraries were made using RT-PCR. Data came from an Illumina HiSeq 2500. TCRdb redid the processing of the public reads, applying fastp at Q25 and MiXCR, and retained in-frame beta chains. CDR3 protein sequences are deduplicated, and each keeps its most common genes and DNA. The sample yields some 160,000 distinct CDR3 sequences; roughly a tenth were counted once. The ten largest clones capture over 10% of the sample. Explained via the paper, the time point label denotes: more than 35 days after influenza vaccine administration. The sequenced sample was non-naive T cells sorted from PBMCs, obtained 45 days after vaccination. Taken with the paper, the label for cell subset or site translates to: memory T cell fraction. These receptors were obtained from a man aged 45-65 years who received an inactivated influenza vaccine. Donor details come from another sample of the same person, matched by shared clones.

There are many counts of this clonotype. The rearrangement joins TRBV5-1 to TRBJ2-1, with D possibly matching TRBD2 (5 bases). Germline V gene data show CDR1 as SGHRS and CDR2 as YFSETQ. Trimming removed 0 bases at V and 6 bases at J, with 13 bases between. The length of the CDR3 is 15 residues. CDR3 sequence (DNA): TGCGCCAGCAGCTTGGGGTCGACGGGGTCCAATGAGCAGTTCTTC. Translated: CASSLGSTGSNEQFF.

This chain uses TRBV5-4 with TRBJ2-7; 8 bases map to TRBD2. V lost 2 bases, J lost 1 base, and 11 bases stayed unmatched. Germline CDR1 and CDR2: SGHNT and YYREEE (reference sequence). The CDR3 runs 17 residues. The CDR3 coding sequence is TGTGCCAGCAGCTTCTATAATCTCACTAGCGGATCCTACGAGCAGTACTTC. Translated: CASSFYNLTSGSYEQYF.

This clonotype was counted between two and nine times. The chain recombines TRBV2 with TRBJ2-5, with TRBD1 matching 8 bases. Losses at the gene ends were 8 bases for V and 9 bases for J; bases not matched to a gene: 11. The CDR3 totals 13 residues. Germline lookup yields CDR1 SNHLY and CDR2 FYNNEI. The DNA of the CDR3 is TGTGCCAGCGCCCAAGACAGGGGATGGGCCCAGTACTTC. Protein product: CASAQDRGWAQYF.

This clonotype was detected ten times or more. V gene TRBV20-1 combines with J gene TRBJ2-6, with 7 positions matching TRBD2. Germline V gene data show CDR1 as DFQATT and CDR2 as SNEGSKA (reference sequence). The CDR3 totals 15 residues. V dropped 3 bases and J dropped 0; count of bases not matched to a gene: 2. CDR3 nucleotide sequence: TGCAGTGCTAGCGGGGGGTCCTCTGGGGCCAACGTCCTGACTTTC. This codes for CSASGGSSGANVLTF.

The CDR3 bases are TGTGCCAGCAGCTTACCCCGGGCGGGAGTAAGGGAGCAGTACTTC. Translated, it gives CASSLPRAGVREQYF. This rearrangement joins TRBV11-2 to TRBJ2-7, with 7 bases identical to TRBD2. With 2 bases clipped from V and 7 bases from J, the junction kept 11 bases outside the gene matches. There are 15 residues in the CDR3. Germline loops: CDR1 SGHAT, CDR2 FQNNGV.

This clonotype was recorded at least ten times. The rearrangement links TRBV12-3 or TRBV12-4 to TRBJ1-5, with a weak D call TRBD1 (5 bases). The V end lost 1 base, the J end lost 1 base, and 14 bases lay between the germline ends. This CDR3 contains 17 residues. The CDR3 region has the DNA TGTGCCAGCAGTTTAGAAGGGACGGTGGGAAGCAATCAGCCCCAGCATTTT. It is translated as CASSLEGTVGSNQPQHF.

CDR3 protein: CSATGTGAVRYTF. The CDR3 DNA follows: TGCAGTGCCACCGGGACAGGGGCCGTTAGGTACACCTTC. The genes are TRBV20-1 and TRBJ1-2; 10 nucleotides agree with TRBD1. The CDR3 length is 13 residues. CDR1 and CDR2 (germline): DFQATT, SNEGSKA (reference sequence). The trim removed 6 bases at V and 11 bases at J, leaving 12 bases unmatched.

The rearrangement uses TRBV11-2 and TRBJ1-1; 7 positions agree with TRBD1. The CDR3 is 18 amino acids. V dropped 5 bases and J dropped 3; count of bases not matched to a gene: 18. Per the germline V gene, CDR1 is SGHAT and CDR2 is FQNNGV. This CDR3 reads CASSQTFMRGQTYTEAFF. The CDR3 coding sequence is TGTGCCAGCAGCCAAACGTTCATGAGGGGGCAAACGTACACTGAAGCTTTCTTT.

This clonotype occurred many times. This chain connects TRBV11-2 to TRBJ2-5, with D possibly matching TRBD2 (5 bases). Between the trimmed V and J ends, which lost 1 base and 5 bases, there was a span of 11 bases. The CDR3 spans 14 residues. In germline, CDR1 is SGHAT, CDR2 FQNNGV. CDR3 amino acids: CASSLGPGGETQYF. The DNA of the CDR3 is TGTGCCAGCAGCTTAGGACCAGGAGGCGAGACCCAGTACTTC.

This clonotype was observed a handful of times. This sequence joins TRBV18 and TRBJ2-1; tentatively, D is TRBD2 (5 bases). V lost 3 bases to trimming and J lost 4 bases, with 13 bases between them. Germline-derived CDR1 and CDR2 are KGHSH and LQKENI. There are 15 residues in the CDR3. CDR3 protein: CASSPRPREYNEQFF. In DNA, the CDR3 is TGTGCCAGCTCACCTCGCCCGAGGGAGTACAATGAGCAGTTCTTC.

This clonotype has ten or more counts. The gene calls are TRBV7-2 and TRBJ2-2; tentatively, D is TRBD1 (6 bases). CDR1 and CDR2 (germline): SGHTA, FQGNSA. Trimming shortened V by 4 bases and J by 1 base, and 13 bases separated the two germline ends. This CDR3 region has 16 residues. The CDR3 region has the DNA TGTGCCAGCAGCTCCATCGGGACACTGAACACCGGGGAGCTGTTTTTT. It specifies CASSSIGTLNTGELFF.

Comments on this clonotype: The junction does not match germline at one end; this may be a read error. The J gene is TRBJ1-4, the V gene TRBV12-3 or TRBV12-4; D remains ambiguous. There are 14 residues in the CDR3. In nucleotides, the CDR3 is TGTGCCAGCAAGGAGGCAGAGCCGAGAGAAAAACTGCTTTTT. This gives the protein CASKEAEPREKLLF.

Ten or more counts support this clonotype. The DNA for the CDR3 is TGCGCCAGCAGCAGGGACAGGGGAACAGATACGCAGTATTTT. Encoded protein: CASSRDRGTDTQYF. The J gene is TRBJ2-3, the V gene TRBV5-1; 10 nucleotides line up with TRBD1. Looked up from germline, CDR1 is SGHRS and CDR2 is YFSETQ. Trimming took 4 bases from V and 3 from J; bases not matched to a gene: 2. The CDR3 consists of 14 residues.

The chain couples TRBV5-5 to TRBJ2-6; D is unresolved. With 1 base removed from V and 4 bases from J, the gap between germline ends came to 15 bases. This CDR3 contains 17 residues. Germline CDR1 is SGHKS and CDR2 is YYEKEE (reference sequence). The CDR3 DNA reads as TGTGCCAGCAGCTTGTTTTCGGGCATTACCGGGGCCAACGTCCTGACTTTC. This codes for CASSLFSGITGANVLTF.

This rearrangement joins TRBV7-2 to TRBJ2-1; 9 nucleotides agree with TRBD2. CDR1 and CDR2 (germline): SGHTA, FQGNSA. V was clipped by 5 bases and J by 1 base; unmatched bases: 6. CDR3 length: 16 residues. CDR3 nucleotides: TGTGCCAGCAGCCAGACACTAGCGGGTTCCTACAATGAGCAGTTCTTC. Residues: CASSQTLAGSYNEQFF.

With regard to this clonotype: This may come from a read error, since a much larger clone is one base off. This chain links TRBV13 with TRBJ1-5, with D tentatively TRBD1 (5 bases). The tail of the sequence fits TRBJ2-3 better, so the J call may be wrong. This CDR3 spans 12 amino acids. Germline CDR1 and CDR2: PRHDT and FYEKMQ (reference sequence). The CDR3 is CASSQGFQPQYF. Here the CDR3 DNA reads TGTGCCAGCAGCCAGGGTTTTCAGCCCCAGTATTTT.